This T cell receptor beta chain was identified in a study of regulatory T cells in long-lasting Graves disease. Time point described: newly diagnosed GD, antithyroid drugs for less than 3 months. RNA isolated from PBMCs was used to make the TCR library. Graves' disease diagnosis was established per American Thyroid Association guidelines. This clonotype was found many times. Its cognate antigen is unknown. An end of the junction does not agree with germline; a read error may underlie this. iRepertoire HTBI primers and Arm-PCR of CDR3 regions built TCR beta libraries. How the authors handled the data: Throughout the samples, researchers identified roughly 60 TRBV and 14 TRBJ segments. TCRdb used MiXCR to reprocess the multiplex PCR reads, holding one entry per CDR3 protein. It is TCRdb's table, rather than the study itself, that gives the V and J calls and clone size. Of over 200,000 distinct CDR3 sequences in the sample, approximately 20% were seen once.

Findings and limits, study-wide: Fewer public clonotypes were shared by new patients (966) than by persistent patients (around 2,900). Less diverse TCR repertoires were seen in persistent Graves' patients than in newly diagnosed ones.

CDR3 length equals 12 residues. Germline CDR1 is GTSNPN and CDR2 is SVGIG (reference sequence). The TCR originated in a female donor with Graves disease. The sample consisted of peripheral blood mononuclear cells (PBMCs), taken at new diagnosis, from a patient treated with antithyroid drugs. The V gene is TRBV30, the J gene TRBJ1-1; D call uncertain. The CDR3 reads CAWNMGTTKAFF. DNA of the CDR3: TGTGCCTGGAATATGGGAACCACTAAAGCTTTCTTT.